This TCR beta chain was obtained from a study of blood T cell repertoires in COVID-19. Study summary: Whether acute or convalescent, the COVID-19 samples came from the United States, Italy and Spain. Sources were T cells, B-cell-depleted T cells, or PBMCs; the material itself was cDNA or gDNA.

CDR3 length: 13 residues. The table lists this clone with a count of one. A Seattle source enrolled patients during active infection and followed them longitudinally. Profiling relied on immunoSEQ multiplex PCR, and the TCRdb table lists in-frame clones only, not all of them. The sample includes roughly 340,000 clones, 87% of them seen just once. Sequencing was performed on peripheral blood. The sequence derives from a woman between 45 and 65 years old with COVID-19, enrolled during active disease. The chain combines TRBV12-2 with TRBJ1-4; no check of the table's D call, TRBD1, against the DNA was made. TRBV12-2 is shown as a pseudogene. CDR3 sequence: CASRLGQGDKLFF. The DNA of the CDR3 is TGTGCAAGTCGCTTAGGACAGGGGGATAAACTGTTTTTT.